This T cell receptor (beta chain) appears in the sequencing data of a study of PD-1 blockade in classical Hodgkin lymphoma. Study conclusions and caveats: By C4D1 there was a significant rise in CD4+ TCR diversity but not in CD8+ TCR diversity. Complete responders possessed baseline diversity comparable to newly diagnosed patients.

Sequencing was performed with immunoSEQ multiplex PCR; in TCRdb, only in-frame clones are kept and a portion is missing. Among around 18,000 clones listed, 60% to 80% were seen once. With respect to this clone: The antigen remains undetermined.

The time point is: cycle 4 day 1 (C4D1), after 6 weeks of nivolumab. Following autologous stem cell transplantation, relapse occurred in every patient, and exposure to brentuximab vedotin varied. Magnetic depletion of unwanted cells isolated CD4+ T cells from thawed PBMCs. This specimen consisted of CD4+ T cells from blood, obtained before the fourth cycle of nivolumab. This TCR came from a human donor with classical Hodgkin lymphoma.

CDR3 sequence: CASREQGAGGYTF. As DNA, the CDR3 is TGTGCCAGCAGAGAACAGGGGGCAGGTGGCTACACCTTC. The chain combines TRBV2 with TRBJ1-2, with 9 bases that match TRBD1. The CDR3 runs to 13 residues. Germline V gene sequence: CDR1 SNHLY, CDR2 FYNNEI. The V and J ends lost 6 bases and 7 bases, in that order; junction bases with no gene match: 6.